This T cell receptor (beta chain) came from a study of cytomegalovirus exposure and HLA in healthy donors. Study conclusions and caveats: Reported results showed that the classifier diagnosed cytomegalovirus status with high specificity and sensitivity. Under in vitro conditions, a few CMV-associated chains were confirmed as specific for CMV antigens.

CDR3 length: 13 amino acids. Germline lookup yields CDR1 GTSNPN and CDR2 SVGIG (reference sequence). V lost 4 bases, J lost 0 bases, and 7 bases lay in between. As concerns this clone: No antigen is known for it.

Separate from the 666-subject first cohort was the approximately 120-subject validation cohort, to which the donors belonged. Here immunoSEQ multiplex PCR was the method, and the copy in TCRdb shows in-frame clones only, minus some. This sample carries approximately 120,000 clones, roughly 90% of them seen once, and the ten largest clones take roughly 2.1%. Specimen: PBMCs. The V call is TRBV30, the J call TRBJ2-1, with a weak D call TRBD1 (5 bases). The receptor was derived from a woman between 18 and 29 years old in good health and CMV-seronegative. CDR3 sequence (DNA): TGTGCCTGGACAGGGCCCTCCTACAATGAGCAGTTCTTC. It encodes CAWTGPSYNEQFF. Full variable domain (remainder filled in from reference TRBV30 and TRBJ2-1): SQTIHQWPATLVQPVGSPLSLECTVEGTSNPNLYWYRQAAGRGLQLLFYSVGIGQISSEVPQNLSASRPQDRQFILSSKKLLLSDSGFYLCAWTGPSYNEQFFGPGTRLTVL.